What follows are 19 T cell receptor beta chains derived from one specimen sequenced in a study of blood T cell repertoires in COVID-19. Assay used: immunoSEQ multiplex PCR; TCRdb lists only in-frame clones, some missing. The sample carries about 90,000 clones, 75% to 85% recorded once. Sequencing used peripheral blood. The source is a woman aged 70-85 years with acute or convalescent COVID-19.

The rearrangement joins TRBV6-5 to TRBJ1-1; 8 bases map to TRBD1. The V gene's germline CDR1 is MNHEY and CDR2 SVGAGI. J gave up 0 bases and V 6 bases, and 3 bases lay outside the gene matches. The CDR3 extends over 14 amino acids. This CDR3 is CASRKDRVNTEAFF. CDR3 nucleotide sequence: TGTGCCAGCAGGAAGGACAGGGTGAACACTGAAGCTTTCTTT.

The V call is TRBV7-2, the J call TRBJ2-7, with a tentative D call TRBD1 (5 bases). In germline, CDR1 is SGHTA, CDR2 FQGNSA. V lost 0 bases to trimming and J lost 5 bases, with 8 bases between them. The CDR3 is made up of 13 amino acids. The CDR3 loop reads CASSLAQGNEQYF. The CDR3 nucleotides are TGTGCCAGCAGCTTAGCGCAGGGCAACGAGCAGTACTTC.

To note about this clone: At the DNA level, this CDR3 is encoded by other sequences in the same sample as well. The chain combines TRBV19 with TRBJ2-1; D possibly corresponds to TRBD1 (6 bases). Looked up from germline, CDR1 is LNHDA and CDR2 is SQIVND (reference sequence). Between the trimmed V and J ends, which lost 5 bases and 4 bases, there was a span of 12 bases. The CDR3 contains 14 residues. The CDR3: CASSGDNPYNEQFF. In DNA form, the CDR3 reads TGTGCCAGTAGTGGGGACAACCCATACAATGAGCAGTTCTTC. Full variable domain (remainder filled in from reference TRBV19 and TRBJ2-1): DGGITQSPKYLFRKEGQNVTLSCEQNLNHDAMYWYRQDPGQGLRLIYYSQIVNDFQKGDIAEGYSVSREKKESFPLTVTSAQKNPTAFYLCASSGDNPYNEQFFGPGTRLTVL.

The chain combines TRBV6-2 or TRBV6-3 with TRBJ2-1, with TRBD2 matching over 8 bases. Germline V gene data show CDR1 as MNHEY and CDR2 as SVGEGT. J was trimmed by 7 bases and V by 0 bases; bases with no gene match: 8. The CDR3 is 16 residues long. CDR3 DNA sequence: TGTGCCAGCAGTTACTCGACGGGGGGGCTATGGAATGAGCAGTTCTTC. This gives the protein CASSYSTGGLWNEQFF.

The rearrangement links TRBV7-2 to TRBJ1-4; TRBD1 is a possible D gene (5 bases). Per the germline V gene, CDR1 is SGHTA and CDR2 is FQGNSA. V lost 5 bases and J lost 5, with 9 bases in between. This CDR3 has 13 amino acids. CDR3 residues: CASSRGGNEKLFF. CDR3 in DNA: TGTGCCAGCAGCAGGGGTGGGAATGAAAAACTGTTTTTT.

This clone is a singleton in its sample. The chain combines TRBV11-2 with TRBJ1-5; TRBD1 aligns across 8 bases. The CDR3 runs to 15 residues. Germline CDR1 reads SGHAT; CDR2 reads FQNNGV. V dropped 1 base and J dropped 3; count of bases not matched to a gene: 2. As DNA, the CDR3 is TGTGCCAGCAGCTTAGGGACAGGGAACAATCAGCCCCAGCATTTT. Translated, it gives CASSLGTGNNQPQHF.

This clone occurred a few times. The chain links TRBV29-1 to TRBJ1-4; TRBD1 aligns across 7 bases. The CDR3 has 14 residues. The germline CDR1 and CDR2 sequences are SQVTM and ANQGSEA. J gave up 4 bases and V 3 bases, and 5 bases lay outside the gene matches. Here the CDR3 DNA reads TGCAGCGTTGAGGGTACAGGGGATAATGAAAAACTGTTTTTT. This translates into CSVEGTGDNEKLFF.

The rearrangement links TRBV7-9 to TRBJ1-1, with D unresolved. Germline V gene data show CDR1 as SEHNR and CDR2 as FQNEAQ (reference sequence). CDR3 length: 14 residues. V was clipped by 5 bases and J by 0 bases, with 10 bases between them. The CDR3 spells CASSRSVMNTEAFF. The CDR3 DNA is TGTGCCAGCAGCCGCAGCGTTATGAACACTGAAGCTTTCTTT.

The chain couples TRBV6-6 to TRBJ1-2, with TRBD1 as a possible D gene (6 bases). The CDR3 totals 15 residues. Germline values: CDR1 MNHNY, CDR2 SVGAGI (reference sequence). V lost 2 bases and J lost 0, with 10 bases in between. For the CDR3, the DNA is TGTGCCAGCAGTTACCGCGGACAGTCTAACTATGGCTACACCTTC. Translating gives CASSYRGQSNYGYTF.

The genes are TRBV3-1 (or the pseudogene TRBV3-2) and TRBJ2-3, with TRBD2 matching over 7 bases. V lost 7 bases and J lost 4; bases outside the gene matches: 11. Per the germline V gene, CDR1 is LGHDT and CDR2 is YNNKEL (reference sequence). The CDR3 is made up of 15 amino acids. CDR3 nucleotides: TGTGCCAGCACCGCCTGGGGGAGGGCCTCAGATACGCAGTATTTT. It codes for CASTAWGRASDTQYF.

The chain employs TRBV7-2 and TRBJ2-1; a possible D gene is TRBD2 (6 bases). The CDR3 totals 14 residues. Deletions cut 5 bases from V and 8 bases from J, with 16 bases between. Germline values: CDR1 SGHTA, CDR2 FQGNSA. CDR3 sequence reads: CASSRESADHEQFF. The CDR3 DNA reads TGTGCCAGCAGCCGGGAGTCGGCAGACCATGAGCAGTTCTTC.

The rearrangement uses TRBV19 and TRBJ2-1; D possibly corresponds to TRBD1 (5 bases). The V and J ends lost 5 bases and 8 bases respectively, with 22 bases between them. Germline CDR1 and CDR2: LNHDA and SQIVND (reference sequence). The CDR3 sequence is 16 residues long. CDR3: CASSSVMRTNNYEQFF. Written as DNA, the CDR3 is TGTGCCAGTAGTTCAGTGATGCGGACAAATAATTATGAGCAGTTCTTC.

The V and J genes are TRBV11-2 and TRBJ2-3, with 11 bases identical to TRBD2. CDR3 length: 15 residues. Germline assignment: CDR1 SGHAT and CDR2 FQNNGV. V lost 5 bases to trimming and J lost 4 bases; unmatched junction nucleotides: 5. The CDR3 loop is CASSRTSGPADTQYF. The CDR3 DNA reads TGTGCCAGCAGCCGGACTAGCGGGCCAGCAGATACGCAGTATTTT. The full variable domain, its missing parts supplied by reference TRBV11-2 and TRBJ2-3, is EAGVAQSPRYKIIEKRQSVAFWCNPISGHATLYWYQQILGQGPKLLIQFQNNGVVDDSQLPKDRFSAERLKGVDSTLKIQPAKLEDSAVYLCASSRTSGPADTQYFGPGTRLTVL.

This rearrangement joins TRBV2 to TRBJ2-1; 10 bases map to TRBD2. J gave up 1 base and V 7 bases, and 10 bases lay outside the gene matches. Per germline, CDR1 SNHLY and CDR2 FYNNEI. The CDR3 consists of 17 residues. The CDR3 is CASTRAIAGGSYNEQFF. CDR3 coding DNA: TGTGCCAGCACGAGGGCCATAGCGGGAGGATCCTACAATGAGCAGTTCTTC.

This sequence joins TRBV12-3 or TRBV12-4 and TRBJ1-4, with 7 bases matching TRBD1. Trimming at V came to 5 bases and at J to 5 bases, leaving 2 bases not matched to a gene. This CDR3 contains 13 residues. The DNA for the CDR3 is TGTGCCAGCAGTAGGGGGCCCAATGAAAAACTGTTTTTT. This gives the protein CASSRGPNEKLFF.

This clone turned up a few times. The CDR3 DNA reads TGTGCCAGCAGCCAGACAGATGGAAACACCATATATTTT. Its translation is CASSQTDGNTIYF. This chain joins TRBV7-9 and TRBJ1-3, with D possibly TRBD1 on 5 matching bases. The CDR3 length is 13 residues. V was shortened by 5 bases and J by 3 bases, with 8 bases between the two germline ends. CDR1 and CDR2 from the germline V gene are SEHNR and FQNEAQ (reference sequence).

V usage is TRBV25-1 and J usage is TRBJ2-2; weak D call: TRBD2 (5 bases). CDR3 length equals 14 residues. The V gene lost 4 bases and the J gene lost 5 bases, with 11 bases spanning the gap. Per the germline V gene, CDR1 is MGHDK and CDR2 is SYGVNS. The CDR3 coding sequence is TGTGCCAGCAGTGGAGGGAGTGGTACCGGGGAGCTGTTTTTT. Amino acids: CASSGGSGTGELFF.

The V call is TRBV11-2, the J call TRBJ2-7; possibly TRBD1 for D (6 bases). V gave up 5 bases and J gave up 2 bases, with 19 bases separating them. CDR3 size: 16 residues. CDR1 is SGHAT, CDR2 FQNNGV, per germline. This CDR3 reads CASSSLSRTDAYEQYF. Here the CDR3 DNA reads TGTGCCAGCAGCAGCCTTTCCCGGACAGATGCCTACGAGCAGTACTTC.

The V gene is TRBV20-1, the J gene TRBJ2-7; TRBD2 matches at 12 bases. Germline assignment: CDR1 DFQATT and CDR2 SNEGSKA (reference sequence). The junction had 5 bases not matched to a gene; V was cut back by 3 bases and J by 2 bases. The CDR3 sequence is 15 residues long. The CDR3: CSASRGLAGTYEQYF. DNA for the CDR3: TGCAGTGCTAGTAGGGGACTAGCGGGCACCTACGAGCAGTACTTC.